Presented here are 21 T cell receptor beta chains from one specimen sequenced in a study of T cells in Graves' hyperthyroidism and ophthalmopathy (dated by TCRdb to between 2018 and 2020). The library was built by means of multiplex PCR. Sequencer: Illumina HiSeq 2000. TCR beta CDR3 regions were amplified from RNA transcripts. A first-round RT-PCR of the TCR CDR3 used the HTBI primer set with the Qiagen OneStep RT-PCR kit. Starting from the raw public reads, TCRdb applied fastp trimming at Q25, assembled clones with MiXCR and retained in-frame beta chains. Each entry merges the rows of one CDR3 protein and shows their most common DNA and genes. This sample is represented by roughly 93,000 distinct CDR3 sequences; around 50% of them were singletons. The ten largest clones represent roughly 26% of the sample. The sample comprised blood. The receptors shown here come from a woman aged 40 to 49 with Graves' hyperthyroidism.

Many counts were recorded for this clonotype. The V call is TRBV7-9, the J call TRBJ2-5, with D unclear. V lost 6 bases and J 2 bases, leaving 13 bases between the germline ends. Germline V CDR1 and CDR2: SEHNR, FQNEAQ (reference sequence). The CDR3 runs to 14 residues. CDR3 sequence (DNA): TGTGCCAGCAGTCTTAATAATGCTCAAGAGACCCAGTACTTC. Its protein is CASSLNNAQETQYF.

The rearrangement uses TRBV2 and TRBJ1-2; D gene ambiguous. Germline CDR1 reads SNHLY; CDR2 reads FYNNEI. The CDR3 is made up of 13 amino acids. The V and J ends lost 4 bases and 5 bases respectively, with 11 bases between them. This CDR3 is CASSATDFYGYTF. The DNA of the CDR3 is TGTGCCAGCAGTGCGACGGATTTTTATGGCTACACCTTC.

The V gene is TRBV7-2, the J gene TRBJ2-1, with 8 bases that match TRBD1. The CDR3 runs 14 residues. J was trimmed by 7 bases and V by 4 bases; bases with no gene match: 6. CDR1 is SGHTA, CDR2 FQGNSA, per germline. In nucleotides, the CDR3 is TGTGCCAGCAGCTCCGACACAGGGGGGAATGAGCAGTTCTTC. Encoded protein: CASSSDTGGNEQFF.

This clonotype was picked up a small number of times. This sequence may be a read error, since a much larger clone differs from it by one base. This CDR3 reads CASRYRTGQDEAFF. The CDR3 coding sequence is TGCGCCAGCAGATACAGGACAGGGCAAGATGAAGCTTTCTTT. The chain combines TRBV5-1 with TRBJ1-1, with 8 nucleotides matching TRBD1. J was trimmed by 7 bases and V by 5 bases; bases with no gene match: 10. The CDR3 length is 14 residues. In germline, CDR1 is SGHRS, CDR2 YFSETQ.

Worth noting for this clonotype: At one end the junction does not follow the germline gene, possibly because of a read error. The V and J genes are TRBV7-3 and TRBJ2-7; 9 nucleotides agree with TRBD1. CDR1 is SGHTA and CDR2 is FQGTGA in the germline V gene. CDR3 length equals 14 residues. CDR3 nucleotide sequence: TGTGCCAGCAGTCCGACAGGGGGGATTGGTGGCTGCACCTTC. It translates to CASSPTGGIGGCTF.

The chain employs TRBV7-9 and TRBJ2-7, with 12 bases fitting TRBD2. The junction had 3 bases not matched to a gene; V was cut back by 5 bases and J by 1 base. The length of the CDR3 is 15 residues. Germline CDR1 and CDR2: SEHNR and FQNEAQ (reference sequence). In nucleotides, the CDR3 is TGTGCCAGCAGCACGGGACTAGCGGGTTCCTACGAGCAGTACTTC. Amino acids: CASSTGLAGSYEQYF.

The sample holds many counts of this clonotype. This chain joins TRBV15 and TRBJ1-4; a weak D match, TRBD1 (6 bases). Per germline, CDR1 LNHNV and CDR2 YYDKDF (reference sequence). V lost 1 base, J lost 8 bases, and 14 bases lay in between. The CDR3 is 15 amino acids. The CDR3 sequence is CATSRVGGPGEKLFF. The CDR3 DNA sequence: TGTGCCACCAGCAGAGTGGGGGGGCCTGGGGAAAAACTGTTTTTT.

The chain carries TRBV7-9 and TRBJ2-5; D is unresolved. Trimming removed 5 bases from V and 7 bases from J, with 8 bases in between. Germline V gene sequence: CDR1 SEHNR, CDR2 FQNEAQ (reference sequence). The CDR3 loop spans 11 amino acids. The CDR3 nucleotides are TGTGCCAGCAGCCCAGATCTGACCCAGTACTTC. Protein: CASSPDLTQYF.

This chain uses TRBV29-1 with TRBJ1-3; D might be TRBD1 (5 bases). Trimming pared 6 bases from V and 1 base from J, leaving 10 bases between. CDR1 and CDR2 (germline): SQVTM, ANQGSEA. The CDR3 consists of 13 residues. In DNA form, the CDR3 reads TGCAGCGTGGGACGGCCGTCTGGAAACACCATATATTTT. Amino acid sequence: CSVGRPSGNTIYF. The full variable domain, in which reference TRBV29-1 and TRBJ1-3 provide the parts outside the CDR3, is SAVISQKPSRDICQRGTSLTIQCQVDSQVTMMFWYRQQPGQSLTLIATANQGSEATYESGFVIDKFPISRPNLTFSTLTVSNMSPEDSSIYLCSVGRPSGNTIYFGEGSWLTVV.

The rearrangement uses TRBV7-9 and TRBJ1-1; the match to TRBD1 covers 8 bases. This CDR3 has 14 residues. Trimming removed 2 bases from V and 6 bases from J; junction bases left unmatched: 5. Per the germline V gene, CDR1 is SEHNR and CDR2 is FQNEAQ (reference sequence). DNA for the CDR3: TGTGCCAGCAGCTTACAGGGGGCGGGGTCTGAAGCTTTCTTT. It codes for CASSLQGAGSEAFF.

Ten or more counts support this clonotype. The V gene is TRBV6-5, the J gene TRBJ1-6; tentative D call: TRBD1 (6 bases). Between the trimmed V and J ends, which lost 0 bases and 8 bases, there was a span of 20 bases. CDR1 and CDR2 (germline): MNHEY, SVGAGI. This CDR3 comprises 18 residues. CDR3 coding DNA: TGTGCCAGCAGTTACTCGGCAGACAGGCCGGGGATTGATTCACCCCTCCACTTT. As protein: CASSYSADRPGIDSPLHF.

This clonotype was found a few times. This may stem from a read error, because a much larger clone lies one nucleotide away. This rearrangement joins TRBV2 to TRBJ1-1, with a weak D call TRBD1 (5 bases). The germline V gene has CDR1 SNHLY and CDR2 FYNNEI. The CDR3 consists of 11 residues. The CDR3 DNA sequence: TGTGCCAGCAGCCGGGGGTTTGAAGCTTCCTTT. This translates into CASSRGFEASF. The full variable domain, in which reference TRBV2 and TRBJ1-1 provide the parts outside the CDR3, is EPEVTQTPSHQVTQMGQEVILRCVPISNHLYFYWYRQILGQKVEFLVSFYNNEISEKSEIFDDQFSVERPDGSNFTLKIRSTKLEDSAMYFCASSRGFEASFGQGTRLTVV.

Turning to this clonotype: The junction differs from germline at one of its ends, possibly a read error. V gene TRBV6-5 combines with J gene TRBJ1-3; TRBD1 agrees at 9 bases. This CDR3 region has 14 residues. CDR1 is MNHEY and CDR2 is SVGAGI in the germline V gene. Written as DNA, the CDR3 is TGTGCCACCAGTACTAGCGGGGACAGGGACACCATATATTTT. As protein: CATSTSGDRDTIYF.

This clonotype is judged medium-sized. The CDR3 spells CASSFSTPGELFF. For the CDR3, the DNA is TGTGCCAGCAGCTTTTCGACCCCGGGGGAGCTGTTTTTT. This chain joins TRBV7-2 and TRBJ2-2; D not resolved. The CDR3 covers 13 residues. V lost 3 bases, J lost 8 bases, and 10 bases lay in between. Germline CDR1 is SGHTA and CDR2 is FQGNSA. The full variable domain, with the rest looked up from reference TRBV7-2 and TRBJ2-2, is GAGVSQSPSNKVTEKGKDVELRCDPISGHTALYWYRQSLGQGLEFLIYFQGNSAPDKSGLPSDRFSAERTGGSVSTLTIQRTQQEDSAVYLCASSFSTPGELFFGEGSRLTVL.

To note about this clonotype: A read error may explain this, as a much larger clone is one base away. The V call is TRBV6-1, the J call TRBJ1-2, with a weak D call TRBD1 (6 bases). The CDR3 runs to 13 residues. Germline assignment: CDR1 MNHNS and CDR2 SASEGT. The CDR3 spells CASSLDSNYCYTF. Here the CDR3 DNA reads TGTGCCAGCAGTCTGGACAGTAACTATTGCTACACCTTC.

This clonotype was recorded many times. The V call is TRBV5-1, the J call TRBJ2-7; TRBD2 matches at 9 bases. The CDR3 runs to 13 residues. Germline CDR1 and CDR2: SGHRS and YFSETQ. V trimming: 7 bases; J trimming: 3 bases; junction bases outside the gene matches: 5. CDR3 protein: CASQREDDYEQYF. CDR3 bases: TGCGCCAGCCAGCGGGAGGACGACTACGAGCAGTACTTC.

The rearrangement links TRBV7-9 to TRBJ2-5; a possible D gene is TRBD2 (6 bases). V shed 5 bases and J shed 4 bases, with 11 bases lying between them. The V gene's germline CDR1 is SEHNR and CDR2 FQNEAQ (reference sequence). This CDR3 comprises 13 residues. CDR3 loop: CASSGRMGETQYF. The DNA for the CDR3 is TGTGCCAGCAGCGGGAGGATGGGAGAGACCCAGTACTTC.

The chain employs TRBV19 and TRBJ2-2; 10 bases fit TRBD1. The germline CDR1 and CDR2 sequences are LNHDA and SQIVND (reference sequence). V was clipped by 10 bases and J by 5 bases; unmatched bases: 4. The CDR3 contains 13 residues. For the CDR3, the DNA is TGTGCCACCAGGACAGGGGGAACCGGGGAGCTGTTTTTT. It translates to CATRTGGTGELFF.

The genes are TRBV7-9 and TRBJ2-7, with D possibly TRBD1 on 6 matching bases. Germline V gene lookup returns CDR1 SEHNR and CDR2 FQNEAQ (reference sequence). V was pared by 4 bases and J by 3 bases, with 10 bases between. The CDR3 is 13 residues long. The CDR3 loop reads CASSWQGSYEQYF. Here the CDR3 DNA reads TGTGCCAGCAGCTGGCAGGGGAGCTACGAGCAGTACTTC. Supplemented by reference TRBV7-9 and TRBJ2-7, the full variable domain reads DTGVSQNPRHKITKRGQNVTFRCDPISEHNRLYWYRQTLGQGPEFLTYFQNEAQLEKSRLLSDRFSAERPKGSFSTLEIQRTEQGDSAMYLCASSWQGSYEQYFGPGTRLTVT.

In its sample, this clonotype was seen many times. One end of the junction does not line up with germline, which may come from a read error. The chain links TRBV7-2 to TRBJ2-2; D is unresolved. Germline V lookup: CDR1 SGHTA, CDR2 FQGNSA. The CDR3 extends over 11 amino acids. The CDR3 bases are TGTGCCAGCAGCTTCATCGGGCAGCTGTTTTTT. Encoded protein: CASSFIGQLFF. Complete variable domain (other parts from reference TRBV7-2 and TRBJ2-2): GAGVSQSPSNKVTEKGKDVELRCDPISGHTALYWYRQSLGQGLEFLIYFQGNSAPDKSGLPSDRFSAERTGGSVSTLTIQRTQQEDSAVYLCASSFIGQLFFGEGSRLTVL.

The gene calls are TRBV12-3 or TRBV12-4 and TRBJ1-1; no firm D call. The CDR3 length is 12 residues. Between the trimmed V and J ends, which lost 7 bases and 4 bases, there was a span of 10 bases. The CDR3 DNA follows: TGTGCCAGCACTCAAGATGTCACTGAAGCTTTCTTT. Protein product: CASTQDVTEAFF.